A selection of T cell receptor beta chains follows, all from one sample in a study of blood T cell repertoires in COVID-19. Only in-frame clones appear in the TCRdb table, and some are missing; sequencing was by immunoSEQ multiplex PCR. The sample contains about 150,000 clones, approximately 84% of which appear only once. Sequenced material: peripheral blood. The receptors originated from a woman in her sixties with COVID-19, enrolled during active disease. The CDR3 runs from the conserved cysteine through the conserved F or W. D genes are given only for firm matches. Size tells how often a clone was seen (once, few, many) or the class of an expanded clone, and some rows leave it out.

CDR3,DNA,size,V,J,D
CASSIGYRAKNTEAFF,TGTGCCAGTAGTATAGGGTACAGGGCCAAGAACACTGAAGCTTTCTTT,once,TRBV19,TRBJ1-1,NA
CASSLDSQLAGAKNIQYF,TGTGCCAGCAGCTTAGATTCCCAACTAGCGGGGGCTAAAAACATTCAGTACTTC,NA,TRBV11-2,TRBJ2-4,TRBD2
CAWSEGQGAGETQYF,TGTGCCTGGAGTGAGGGACAGGGGGCAGGGGAGACCCAGTACTTC,once,TRBV30,TRBJ2-5,TRBD1
CASRPTGGNQPQHF,TGTGCCAGCAGGCCGACAGGGGGAAATCAGCCCCAGCATTTT,NA,TRBV6-5,TRBJ1-5,TRBD1
CASSPTGLHGYTF,TGTGCCAGCAGCCCGACAGGCCTGCATGGCTACACCTTC,few,TRBV3-1/TRBV3-2,TRBJ1-2,NA
CATSVPGAGEQFF,TGTGCCACCAGTGTTCCAGGGGCCGGTGAGCAGTTCTTC,NA,TRBV24-1,TRBJ2-1,NA
CASSQGSVLPRGAGQPSSYEQYF,TGTGCCAGCAGCCAAGGCTCAGTGCTCCCTCGCGGGGCAGGACAACCTAGCTCCTACGAGCAGTACTTC,few,TRBV14,TRBJ2-7,NA
CASSLRTGNNSPLHF,TGTGCCAGCAGCCTCCGGACAGGGAATAATTCACCCCTCCACTTT,NA,TRBV6-4,TRBJ1-6,TRBD1
CASSGTGGTSEKLFF,TGTGCCAGTAGTGGTACAGGGGGCACTAGCGAAAAACTGTTTTTT,once,TRBV19,TRBJ1-4,TRBD1
CASSLEGAGEAFF,TGTGCCAGCAGCTTAGAAGGGGCAGGGGAAGCTTTCTTT,NA,TRBV7-9,TRBJ1-1,NA
CASSQELAVEGTQYF,TGCGCCAGCAGCCAAGAACTAGCGGTGGAGGGTACGCAGTATTTT,NA,TRBV4-1,TRBJ2-3,TRBD2
CATSERGLFQHF,TGTGCCACCAGTGAAAGGGGACTTTTCCAGCATTTT,NA,TRBV24-1,TRBJ1-5,NA
CASSLTTPKRSSYNEQFF,TGTGCCAGCAGCTTAACGACGCCAAAGCGGAGCTCCTACAATGAGCAGTTCTTC,NA,TRBV7-3,TRBJ2-1,NA
CASTSTTDTRSPLHF,TGTGCCAGCACCTCTACGACGGATACGAGGTCACCCCTCCACTTT,NA,TRBV11-1,TRBJ1-6,NA
CATSIDSYTQYF,TGTGCCACCAGCATTGACTCTTATACGCAGTATTTT,NA,TRBV15,TRBJ2-3,NA
CASSSWTSLGPLYNEQFF,TGTGCCAGCAGTTCCTGGACTAGCTTGGGTCCCTTGTACAATGAGCAGTTCTTC,NA,TRBV6-2/TRBV6-3,TRBJ2-1,TRBD2
CASSGRTANTEAFF,TGTGCCAGTAGTGGACGGACAGCGAACACTGAAGCTTTCTTT,NA,TRBV19,TRBJ1-1,NA
CSVEETGLMNTEAFF,TGCAGCGTTGAAGAGACAGGGCTTATGAACACTGAAGCTTTCTTT,NA,TRBV29-1,TRBJ1-1,TRBD1
CASSFGLNEKLFF,TGTGCCAGCAGCTTTGGGCTTAATGAAAAACTGTTTTTT,NA,TRBV11-2,TRBJ1-4,NA
CASRQTGNTEAFF,TGTGCCAGCAGACAGACAGGGAACACTGAAGCTTTCTTT,NA,TRBV2,TRBJ1-1,NA
CASSQRAVYGYTF,TGTGCCAGTAGTCAGAGGGCTGTCTATGGCTACACCTTC,NA,TRBV19,TRBJ1-2,NA
CASSTRDRENEQFF,TGTGCCAGCAGCACCCGGGACAGGGAGAATGAGCAGTTCTTC,NA,TRBV5-4,TRBJ2-1,TRBD1
CASSLDRGRPSGNTIYF,TGTGCCAGCAGCTTAGATCGTGGCAGGCCGTCTGGAAACACCATATATTTT,NA,TRBV11-2,TRBJ1-3,NA
CASSITGFGNTIYF,TGTGCCAGTAGTATCACAGGGTTTGGAAACACCATATATTTT,NA,TRBV19,TRBJ1-3,NA